What follows describes a single T cell receptor (beta chain). Its antigen is undetermined. The PCR made use of 60 Vbeta and 13 Jbeta primers. Assay used: immunoSEQ multiplex PCR; TCRdb lists only in-frame clones, some missing. In the table there are under 110,000 clones, 75% to 90% of which are singletons. Regarding donors, all were healthy bone marrow donors. The sample belongs to a study of cytomegalovirus exposure and HLA in healthy donors. CDR1 and CDR2 (germline): LNHDA, SQIVND (reference sequence). This CDR3 region has 15 residues. J gave up 2 bases and V 5 bases, and 6 bases lay outside the gene matches. Broader study findings: A later analysis linked a missense DCLRE1C variant to TCR beta V- and J-gene trimming. In a later analysis, a genetic analysis reported fewer productive-TCR N-insertions in an Asian-associated ancestry cluster than the cohort average. Some segments of the V type, notably TRBV6-2 and TRBV6-3, were excluded as indistinguishable.

The chain is built from TRBV19 and TRBJ2-5; TRBD1 matches at 9 bases. This clonotype was obtained from a young man in good health and CMV-seronegative. Sequencing input: PBMCs. The chain's CDR3 is CASSSGQGSQETQYF. CDR3 coding DNA: TGTGCCAGTAGTTCAGGACAGGGGAGTCAAGAGACCCAGTACTTC. The entire variable domain, with the rest obtained from reference TRBV19 and TRBJ2-5, is as follows: DGGITQSPKYLFRKEGQNVTLSCEQNLNHDAMYWYRQDPGQGLRLIYYSQIVNDFQKGDIAEGYSVSREKKESFPLTVTSAQKNPTAFYLCASSSGQGSQETQYFGPGTRLLVL.